Listed below are T cell receptor beta chains from one sample, sequenced in a study of cytomegalovirus exposure and HLA in healthy donors. Sequencing used immunoSEQ multiplex PCR; TCRdb keeps in-frame clones, though not all of them. Here the sample spans 200,000 to 300,000 clones, about 83% being singletons. The sequencing input was PBMCs. The receptors were sampled from a woman between 35 and 50 years old in good health and CMV-seropositive. Each CDR3 is given with its conserved first and last residue. A D gene is named only where the DNA matches it firmly. Where a row states a size, it is once, few, many or the class of an expanded clone; other rows omit it.

>TRBJ1-5|.|TRBV28|TRBD1
TGTGCCAGCAGTTTACGAGGACAGGGCAATCAACCCCAGCATTTT
CASSLRGQGNQPQHF
>TRBJ1-1|few|TRBV7-9|.
TGTGCCAGCAGCTTATCCGCCGGGAGCACTGAAGCTTTCTTT
CASSLSAGSTEAFF
>TRBJ2-1|.|TRBV6-1|.
TGTGCCAGCAGTGAACCTAAAACAGGGACCAATGAGCAGTTCTTC
CASSEPKTGTNEQFF
>TRBJ2-7|.|TRBV30|.
TGTGCCGGCGGGGAGTCCTACGAGCAGTACTTC
CAGGESYEQYF
>TRBJ1-1|.|TRBV2|TRBD1
TGTGCCAGCAGTGAAGGGACAGGGAACACTGAAGCTTTCTTT
CASSEGTGNTEAFF
>TRBJ2-7|.|TRBV11-2|TRBD1
TGTGCCAGCAGCCTTGAAGACAGGGGGCACTCCTACGAGCAGTACTTC
CASSLEDRGHSYEQYF
>TRBJ2-5|.|TRBV21-1|.
TGTGCCAGCAGCAAACCCCTAGCGGGAGGATTAGAGACCCAGTACTTC
CASSKPLAGGLETQYF
>TRBJ2-1|.|TRBV30|.
TGTGCCTGGAGGTCGAGAGGGAAGGACCCTTTCAATGAGCAGTTCTTC
CAWRSRGKDPFNEQFF
>TRBJ2-2|few|TRBV7-8|TRBD1
TGTGCCAGCAGCTTACGGGACAGAGCCACCGGGGAGCTGTTTTTT
CASSLRDRATGELFF
>TRBJ2-7|.|TRBV27|.
TGTGCCAGCAGTTTAGGAAGGGGGGGGTCCTCAGGGAGAAATTACGAGCAGTACTTC
CASSLGRGGSSGRNYEQYF
>TRBJ2-7|.|TRBV6-5|TRBD2
TGTGCCAGCAGCCCCAATATGGGAGGGCCCTACGAGCAGTACTTC
CASSPNMGGPYEQYF
>TRBJ1-5|.|TRBV12-2|.
TGTGCAAGTCGCTCCAGACAGGGGGCCAACCAGCCCCAGCATTTT
CASRSRQGANQPQHF
>TRBJ2-7|.|TRBV6-1|TRBD2
TGTGCCAGCAGCCAGGGGTCTAGCGGGAGGTACGAGCAGTACTTC
CASSQGSSGRYEQYF
>TRBJ2-7|.|TRBV6-1|TRBD2
TGTGCCAGCAGATTAGCGGGATTTGGAAGTTACGAGCAGTACTTC
CASRLAGFGSYEQYF
>TRBJ2-7|.|TRBV5-1|TRBD1
TGCGCCAGCAGCGTGAATACAGGGGACGGAGAGCAGTACTTC
CASSVNTGDGEQYF
>TRBJ2-3|.|TRBV5-1|.
TGCGCCAGCAGCTTGGTTTGGCGGGGGCCCACAGATACGCAGTATTTT
CASSLVWRGPTDTQYF
>TRBJ2-7|.|TRBV4-2|.
TGTGCCAGCAGCCAAGATCGTGAGCAGTACTTC
CASSQDREQYF
>TRBJ2-1|.|TRBV2|.
TGTGCCAGCAGAATTGGGACAGGGGGAACTAGCGGGAGTAACAATGAGCAGTTCTTC
CASRIGTGGTSGSNNEQFF
>TRBJ1-3|.|TRBV30|.
TGTGCCTGGAGTGTTGGAGGGAGCTCTGGAAACACCATATATTTT
CAWSVGGSSGNTIYF
>TRBJ2-5|.|TRBV30|.
TGTGCCTGGAGCGACGGGGTTCGGGAGACCCAGTACTTC
CAWSDGVRETQYF
>TRBJ1-5|.|TRBV28|TRBD1
TGTGCCAGCAGGGGACAGGGTAGCAATCAGCCCCAGCATTTT
CASRGQGSNQPQHF
>TRBJ2-3|.|TRBV5-1|.
TGCGCCAGCAGCTTGTATTCCGAGAGCACAGATACGCAGTATTTT
CASSLYSESTDTQYF